The 15 T cell receptor beta chains below all came from one sample that was sequenced in a study of shared T cell receptors in the human thymus. Sequenced by immunoSEQ multiplex PCR; TCRdb stores in-frame clones only, minus some. The sample includes 700,000 to 750,000 clones, over 75% of them seen just once. The same data also contributed to another study, on human thymus T cells.

Input material: thymocytes. Every receptor here comes from a girl under three years old with a congenital heart defect.

The chain carries TRBV7-9 and TRBJ1-2, with 8 bases that match TRBD1. CDR1 SEHNR and CDR2 FQNEAQ come from the germline V gene (reference sequence). The CDR3 runs to 15 residues. J gave up 4 bases and V 1 base, and 5 bases lay outside the gene matches. CDR3 protein: CASSLGRGRGYGYTF. The CDR3, as DNA: TGTGCCAGCAGCTTAGGCAGGGGGCGAGGCTATGGCTACACCTTC. The entire variable domain, with the rest obtained from reference TRBV7-9 and TRBJ1-2, is as follows: DTGVSQNPRHKITKRGQNVTFRCDPISEHNRLYWYRQTLGQGPEFLTYFQNEAQLEKSRLLSDRFSAERPKGSFSTLEIQRTEQGDSAMYLCASSLGRGRGYGYTFGSGTRLTVV.

The gene calls are TRBV4-3 and TRBJ2-1; 9 nucleotides line up with TRBD2. V shed 3 bases, J shed 3 bases, and the junction held 3 bases outside the gene matches. The CDR3 is 15 amino acids. The germline CDR1 and CDR2 sequences are LGHNA and YSLEER. The CDR3 is CASSHTRGGYNEQFF. The DNA for the CDR3 is TGCGCCAGCAGCCACACGCGGGGGGGCTACAATGAGCAGTTCTTC.

CDR3 residues: CASSQDLAGGMETQYF. The CDR3 DNA reads as TGCGCCAGCAGCCAAGATCTAGCGGGGGGAATGGAGACCCAGTACTTC. The chain has TRBV4-1 and TRBJ2-5; 11 bases are a match to TRBD2. Germline V CDR1 and CDR2: MGHRA, YSYEKL. The CDR3 sequence is 16 residues long. V shed 0 bases and J 5 bases; nucleotides not matched to a gene: 5.

The sample holds one count of this clone. The V call is TRBV10-2, the J call TRBJ2-7, with TRBD2 matching 7 bases. Germline V CDR1 and CDR2: WSHSY, SAAADI. The CDR3 is 15 residues long. J gave up 0 bases and V 6 bases, and 8 bases lay outside the gene matches. In nucleotides, the CDR3 is TGCGCCAGCAGGAGCGGGACGGCAAGCTCCTACGAGCAGTACTTC. Its translation is CASRSGTASSYEQYF.

The genes are TRBV11-3 and TRBJ2-5; 12 nucleotides match TRBD2. This CDR3 region has 16 residues. The J segment lost 2 bases and the V segment lost 6 bases, leaving 7 bases of the junction unmatched. From germline, CDR1 is SGHNT and CDR2 YENEEA. CDR3 amino acids: CASSPTSGGQQETQYF. For the CDR3, the DNA is TGTGCCAGCAGTCCGACTAGCGGGGGACAACAAGAGACCCAGTACTTC.

In this sample, this clone turned up a few times. The chain uses TRBV5-4 and TRBJ1-2; no clear D gene. Germline-derived CDR1 and CDR2 are SGHNT and YYREEE (reference sequence). This CDR3 is 15 amino acids long. Deletions cut 0 bases from V and 0 bases from J, with 9 bases between. The CDR3 bases are TGTGCCAGCAGCTTGGTGGCAGGAACTAACTATGGCTACACCTTC. Encoded protein: CASSLVAGTNYGYTF.

J is TRBJ2-7 and V is TRBV27; maybe TRBD1 (5 bases). The CDR3 sequence is 17 residues long. In germline, CDR1 is MNHEY, CDR2 SMNVEV (reference sequence). V was clipped by 7 bases and J by 3 bases, with 25 bases between them. CDR3 DNA sequence: TGTGCCAGCATCACCGACTTACCTAACATAGGGGACTACGAGCAGTACTTC. Translation gives CASITDLPNIGDYEQYF.

The CDR3 loop is CASSESGSYEQYF. For the CDR3, the DNA is TGTGCCAGCAGTGAATCAGGTTCCTACGAGCAGTACTTC. The rearrangement joins TRBV6-5 to TRBJ2-7; no clear D gene. V was pared by 5 bases and J by 1 base, with 9 bases between. This CDR3 has 13 residues. Germline assignment: CDR1 MNHEY and CDR2 SVGAGI.

The genes are TRBV4-1 and TRBJ1-4, with 10 bases that match TRBD1. Germline CDR1 MGHRA, CDR2 YSYEKL. J lost 3 bases, V lost 0 bases, and 4 bases had no gene match. The CDR3 covers 17 residues. The CDR3 loop is CASSQDQDRGPNEKLFF. For the CDR3, the DNA is TGCGCCAGCAGCCAAGATCAAGACAGGGGGCCTAATGAAAAACTGTTTTTT.

The V gene is TRBV28, the J gene TRBJ1-2, with D uncertain. Germline V CDR1 and CDR2: MDHEN, SYDVKM. The CDR3 contains 14 residues. Deletions cut 0 bases from V and 5 bases from J, with 10 bases between. For the CDR3, the DNA is TGTGCCAGCAGTTTATGCCCCCCCCTTTATGGCTACACCTTC. The encoded protein is CASSLCPPLYGYTF.

The chain is built from TRBV5-4 and TRBJ1-4; D perhaps matches TRBD1 (6 bases). The CDR3 runs 18 residues. The germline CDR1 and CDR2 sequences are SGHNT and YYREEE (reference sequence). The V and J ends lost 5 bases and 0 bases respectively, with 20 bases between them. The CDR3 sequence: CASSFGQHKASTNEKLFF. CDR3 DNA sequence: TGTGCCAGCAGTTTCGGACAGCACAAAGCATCAACTAATGAAAAACTGTTTTTT.

V usage is TRBV4-3 and J usage is TRBJ1-1, with D perhaps TRBD1 (5 bases). The germline V gene encodes CDR1 LGHNA and CDR2 YSLEER. Trimming stripped 1 base from V and 1 base from J, with 19 bases between. This CDR3 spans 18 amino acids. DNA of the CDR3: TGCGCCAGCAGCCAAGCGACAGATCTGGTAACGAGGAACACTGAAGCTTTCTTT. Protein sequence: CASSQATDLVTRNTEAFF.

This clone was recorded only once. This chain links TRBV25-1 with TRBJ1-1, with a weak D call TRBD1 (5 bases). Trimming cost V 2 bases and J 1 base, with 8 bases left between them. This CDR3 region has 14 residues. Germline V gene data show CDR1 as MGHDK and CDR2 as SYGVNS. The CDR3 DNA reads as TGTGCCAGCAGTGAAACAGGCTGGAACACTGAAGCTTTCTTT. Protein product: CASSETGWNTEAFF.

The J gene is TRBJ1-2, the V gene TRBV6-6; D is perhaps TRBD1 (6 bases). CDR3 length: 15 amino acids. The V end was cut by 5 bases, the J end by 4 bases, with 17 bases between. Looked up from germline, CDR1 is MNHNY and CDR2 is SVGAGI (reference sequence). The chain's CDR3 is CASSPGDQGRYGYTF. The CDR3 DNA reads TGTGCCAGCAGTCCGGGTGATCAGGGGCGCTATGGCTACACCTTC.

The chain uses TRBV28 and TRBJ1-5; a weak D match, TRBD1 (5 bases). Trimming left V 3 bases short and J 8 bases short, with 8 bases between. Per germline, CDR1 MDHEN and CDR2 SYDVKM. This CDR3 contains 12 residues. CDR3 bases: TGTGCCAGCAGTTTTGGGGGGAAGCCCCAGCATTTT. It is translated as CASSFGGKPQHF.